This T cell receptor beta chain was captured in a study of T-cell reconstitution after alpha-beta-depleted transplantation in children. Unique molecular identifiers were incorporated during preparation of the TCRbeta library. Via MiXCR, TCRdb re-called the PCR reads, giving one row per CDR3 protein. The table has 440,000 or so distinct CDR3 sequences, under 13% seen once; the top ten hold about 5%. This clonotype has only a few counts. Between the trimmed V and J ends, which lost 10 bases and 4 bases, there was a span of 16 bases. From germline, CDR1 is SEHNR and CDR2 FQNEAQ (reference sequence). The CDR3 has 13 residues.

The source material was PBMCs from the stem cell graft donor, sampled from the stem cell graft. The chain is built from TRBV7-9 and TRBJ1-2, with D unresolved. This TCR came from a human donor who donated a stem cell graft to a child with acute myeloid leukemia. The CDR3 region is CATNIGPLYGYTF. The CDR3 DNA sequence: TGTGCCACCAATATCGGACCCCTCTATGGCTACACCTTC.